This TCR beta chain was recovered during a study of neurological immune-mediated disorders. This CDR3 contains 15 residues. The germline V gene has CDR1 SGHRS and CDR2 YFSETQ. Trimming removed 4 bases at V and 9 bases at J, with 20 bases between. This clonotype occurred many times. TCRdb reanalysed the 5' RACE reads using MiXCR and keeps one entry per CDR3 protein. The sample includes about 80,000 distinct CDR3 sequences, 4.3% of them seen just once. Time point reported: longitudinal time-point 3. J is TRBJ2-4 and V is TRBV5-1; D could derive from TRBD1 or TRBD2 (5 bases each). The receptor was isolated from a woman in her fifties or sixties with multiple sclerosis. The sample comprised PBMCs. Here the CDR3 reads CASSGPGTQGGIQYF. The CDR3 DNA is TGCGCCAGCAGCGGGCCCGGGACGCAAGGCGGCATTCAGTACTTC.